The clone carrying this TCR beta chain was counted a few times. CDR1 is MGHRA, CDR2 YSYEKL, per germline. Trimming pared 5 bases from V and 0 bases from J, leaving 14 bases between. CDR3 length equals 16 residues. TCRdb re-called the 5' RACE reads with MiXCR, one entry per CDR3 protein. The repertoire holds some 44,000 distinct CDR3 sequences, approximately 31% seen once, with about 4% in the top ten. This clonotype originated in a female donor with breast cancer. The chain is built from TRBV4-1 and TRBJ1-3; D is ambiguous. The source material was tumor-infiltrating memory CD4+ T cells sorted from the breast tumor. Subset reported: memory CD4+ T cells, CD4+CD45RO+CD25-. In DNA form, the CDR3 reads TGCGCCAGCAGCGCCAGGACGGTAGACTCTGGAAACACCATATATTTT. Translation gives CASSARTVDSGNTIYF.